The TCR beta chain described here comes from a study of CXCR3-negative and CXCR3-positive naive CD8 T cells. Study results and caveats: Relative to CXCR3-negative naive cells, CXCR3-positive naive cells had more hydrophobic TRB CDR3s.

This CDR3 has 14 amino acids. The germline V gene has CDR1 MNHEY and CDR2 SMNVEV (reference sequence). Libraries of TRB cDNA were made by 5' RACE and carried UMIs. TCRdb reprocessed the 5' RACE reads, keeping one entry per CDR3 protein, no DNA. This repertoire includes approximately 59,000 distinct CDR3 sequences. In the case of this clonotype: Its target is not known.

The material sequenced was naive CXCR3+ CD8+ T cells from blood. As for subset: CD45RO-CCR7+CD27+CD95- naive CD8+ T cells expressing CXCR3 (TNR3+). The receptor comes from a human donor in good health. Some clones in this sample may be carry-over from other donors' samples. This chain uses TRBV27 with TRBJ2-5; the D gene TCRdb calls, TRBD1, cannot be checked with no DNA. This chain's CDR3 is CASSGGQGWETQYF.